This T cell receptor beta chain was recovered during a study of Ad26.COV2.S vaccination and SARS-CoV-2 variants. Study in general: By the intramuscular route, Ad26.COV2.S was given once, or twice 56 days apart. Study findings and constraints: Breadth, reportedly substantial, characterized the spike-specific CD8+ and CD4+ T cell responses after vaccination. Total T cell responses, in the TCR breadth and depth analyses, may have been underestimated.

Repertoires were generated with immunoSEQ multiplex PCR, while TCRdb's copy carries only in-frame clones and drops some. The sample lists roughly 450,000 clones; 80% to 95% were seen once. Stated treatment: around 19 received Ad26.COV2.S at low or high dose, single or two shots; five or six received placebo; per-sample allocation not given. Material that was analyzed had been drawn on day 63 after the first vaccine or placebo injection. An 18-55-year-old adult in Boston served as donor. The V gene end was trimmed by 5 bases and the J gene end by 0 bases; junction bases not matched to a gene: 3. This CDR3 is built from 14 residues. Germline CDR1 and CDR2: MNHEY and SMNVEV (reference sequence). Of note for this clone: Its antigen is as yet unknown.

The chain combines TRBV27 with TRBJ2-7, with 8 positions matching TRBD1. The receptor was derived from a person between 18 and 65 years old who received the Ad26.COV2.S COVID-19 vaccine or a placebo. The material was peripheral blood, obtained in a trial of Ad26.COV2.S vaccine versus placebo. CDR3 sequence reads: CASSTGGSSYEQYF. CDR3 coding DNA: TGTGCCAGCAGTACAGGGGGGAGCTCCTACGAGCAGTACTTC.